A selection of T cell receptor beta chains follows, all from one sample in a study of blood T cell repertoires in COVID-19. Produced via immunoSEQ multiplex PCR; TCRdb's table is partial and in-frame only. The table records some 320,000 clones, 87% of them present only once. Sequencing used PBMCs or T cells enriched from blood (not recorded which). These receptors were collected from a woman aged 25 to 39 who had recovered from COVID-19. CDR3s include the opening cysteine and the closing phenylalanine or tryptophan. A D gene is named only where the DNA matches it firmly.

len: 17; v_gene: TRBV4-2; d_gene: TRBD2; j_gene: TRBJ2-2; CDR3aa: CASSQVGTSANTGELFF
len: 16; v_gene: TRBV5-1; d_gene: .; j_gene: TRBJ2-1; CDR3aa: CASSLTGTSSYNEQFF
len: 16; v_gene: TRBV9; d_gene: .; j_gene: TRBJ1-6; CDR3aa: CASSRSDWNNNSPLHF
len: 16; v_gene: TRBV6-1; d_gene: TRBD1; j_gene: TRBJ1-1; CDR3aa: CASSVGTGLRAAEAFF
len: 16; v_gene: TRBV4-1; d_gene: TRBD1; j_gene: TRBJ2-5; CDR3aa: CASSPLWTGAKETQYF
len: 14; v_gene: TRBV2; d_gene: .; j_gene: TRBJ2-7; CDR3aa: CASSFGITGREQYF
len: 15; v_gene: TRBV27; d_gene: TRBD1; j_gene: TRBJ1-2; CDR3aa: CASSPASTGAYGYTF
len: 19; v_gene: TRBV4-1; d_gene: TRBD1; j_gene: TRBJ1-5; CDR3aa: CASSGGTADASLSNQPQHF
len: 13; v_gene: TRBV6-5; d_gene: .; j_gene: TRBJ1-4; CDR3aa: CASGQGLFEKLFF
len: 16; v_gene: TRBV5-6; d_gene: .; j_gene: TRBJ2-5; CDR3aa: CASSLEALRGIETQYF
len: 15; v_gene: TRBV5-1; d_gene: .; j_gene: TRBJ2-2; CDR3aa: CASSFRGAGTGELFF
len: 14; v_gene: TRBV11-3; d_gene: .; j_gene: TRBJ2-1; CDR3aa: CASSLSALYNEQFF
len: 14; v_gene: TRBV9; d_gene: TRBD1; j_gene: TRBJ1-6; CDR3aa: CASTPGTVGSPLHF
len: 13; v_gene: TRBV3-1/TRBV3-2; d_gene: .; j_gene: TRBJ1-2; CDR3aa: CASSTTGPYGYTF
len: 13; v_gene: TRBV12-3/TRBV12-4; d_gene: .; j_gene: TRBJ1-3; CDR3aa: CASSLMSRDTIYF
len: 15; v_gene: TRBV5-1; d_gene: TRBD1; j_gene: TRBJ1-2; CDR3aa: CASSPRTGVDYGYTF
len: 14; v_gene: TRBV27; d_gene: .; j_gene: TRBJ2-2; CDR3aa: CASRGAPLLRELFF
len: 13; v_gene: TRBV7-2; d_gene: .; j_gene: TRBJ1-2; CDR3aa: CASSPDRYYGYTF
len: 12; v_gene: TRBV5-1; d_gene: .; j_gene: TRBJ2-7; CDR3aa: CASSLEGDEQYF
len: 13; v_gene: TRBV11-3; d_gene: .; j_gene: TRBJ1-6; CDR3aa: CASSYSQNSPLHF
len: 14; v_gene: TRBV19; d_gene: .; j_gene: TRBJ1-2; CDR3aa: CASSIWGASYGYTF
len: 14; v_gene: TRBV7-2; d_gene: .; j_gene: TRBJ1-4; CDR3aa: CASSLGTGAEKLFF